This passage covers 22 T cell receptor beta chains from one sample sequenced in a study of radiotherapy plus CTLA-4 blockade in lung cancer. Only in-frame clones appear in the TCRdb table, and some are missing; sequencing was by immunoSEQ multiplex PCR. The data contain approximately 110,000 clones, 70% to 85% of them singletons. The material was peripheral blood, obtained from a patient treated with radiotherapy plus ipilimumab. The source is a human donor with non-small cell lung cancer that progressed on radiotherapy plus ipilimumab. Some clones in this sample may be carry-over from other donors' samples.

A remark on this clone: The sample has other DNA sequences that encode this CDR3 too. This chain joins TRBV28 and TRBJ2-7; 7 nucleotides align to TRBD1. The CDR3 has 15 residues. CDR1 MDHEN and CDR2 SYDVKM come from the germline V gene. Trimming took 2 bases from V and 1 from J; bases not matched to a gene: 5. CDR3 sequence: CASSLRPGGSYEQYF. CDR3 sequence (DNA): TGTGCCAGCAGTTTAAGGCCAGGGGGTTCCTACGAGCAGTACTTC.

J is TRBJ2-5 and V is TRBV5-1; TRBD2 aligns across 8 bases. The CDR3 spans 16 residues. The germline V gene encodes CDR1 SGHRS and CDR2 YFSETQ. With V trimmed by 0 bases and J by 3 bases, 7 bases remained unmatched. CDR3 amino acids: CASSLEAGGAKETQYF. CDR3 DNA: TGCGCCAGCAGCTTGGAAGCCGGGGGGGCCAAAGAGACCCAGTACTTC.

CDR3 nucleotide sequence: TGTGCCAGCAGTTCTCGGACAGGGCAAGAGACCCAGTACTTC. Translated, it gives CASSSRTGQETQYF. The chain combines TRBV6-6 with TRBJ2-5; 8 bases are a match to TRBD1. Per the germline V gene, CDR1 is MNHNY and CDR2 is SVGAGI (reference sequence). The V and J ends lost 4 bases and 2 bases, in that order; junction bases with no gene match: 3. This CDR3 is built from 14 residues.

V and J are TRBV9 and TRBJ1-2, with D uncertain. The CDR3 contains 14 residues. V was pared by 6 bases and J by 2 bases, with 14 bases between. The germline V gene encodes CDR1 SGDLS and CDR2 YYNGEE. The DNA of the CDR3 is TGTGCCAGCAACCGGAACATACAAAACTATGGCTACACCTTC. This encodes CASNRNIQNYGYTF.

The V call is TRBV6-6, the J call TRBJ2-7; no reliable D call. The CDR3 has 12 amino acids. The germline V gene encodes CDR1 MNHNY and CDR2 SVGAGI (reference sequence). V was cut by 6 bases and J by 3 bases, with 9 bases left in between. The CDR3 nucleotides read TGTGCCAGCAGCCGGGTCCTCTACGAGCAGTACTTC. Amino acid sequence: CASSRVLYEQYF.

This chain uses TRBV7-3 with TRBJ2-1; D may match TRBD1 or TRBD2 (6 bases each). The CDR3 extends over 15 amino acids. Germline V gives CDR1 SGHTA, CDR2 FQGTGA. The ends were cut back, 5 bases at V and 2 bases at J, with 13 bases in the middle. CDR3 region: CASSRGGQAYNEQFF. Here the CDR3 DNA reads TGTGCCAGCAGCAGAGGGGGGCAAGCCTACAATGAGCAGTTCTTC.

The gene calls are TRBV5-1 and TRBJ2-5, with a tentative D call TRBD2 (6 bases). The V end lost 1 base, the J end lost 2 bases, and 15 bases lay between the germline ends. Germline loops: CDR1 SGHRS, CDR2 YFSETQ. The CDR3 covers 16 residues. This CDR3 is CASSLSWGVIQETQYF. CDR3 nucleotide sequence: TGCGCCAGCAGCTTGAGCTGGGGGGTGATACAAGAGACCCAGTACTTC.

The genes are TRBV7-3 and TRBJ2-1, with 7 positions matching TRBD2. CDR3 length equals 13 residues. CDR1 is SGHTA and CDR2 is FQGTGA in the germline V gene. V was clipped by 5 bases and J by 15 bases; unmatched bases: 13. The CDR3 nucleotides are TGTGCCAGCAGCCGGACCGAGGCGGGGGACGTGTTCTTC. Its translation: CASSRTEAGDVFF.

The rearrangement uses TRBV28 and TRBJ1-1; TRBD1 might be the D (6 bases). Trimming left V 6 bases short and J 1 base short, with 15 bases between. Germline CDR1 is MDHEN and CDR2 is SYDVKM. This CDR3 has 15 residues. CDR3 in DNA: TGTGCCAGCAGCTTAGAGGACAGACCGAACACTGAAGCTTTCTTT. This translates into CASSLEDRPNTEAFF.

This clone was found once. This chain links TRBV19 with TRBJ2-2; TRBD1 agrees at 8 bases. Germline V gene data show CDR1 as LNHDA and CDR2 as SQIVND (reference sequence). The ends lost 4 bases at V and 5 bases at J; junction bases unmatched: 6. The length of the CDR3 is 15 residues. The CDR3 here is CASSTTGAPTGELFF. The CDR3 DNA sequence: TGTGCCAGTAGTACGACAGGGGCACCAACCGGGGAGCTGTTTTTT. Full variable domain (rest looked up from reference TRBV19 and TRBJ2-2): DGGITQSPKYLFRKEGQNVTLSCEQNLNHDAMYWYRQDPGQGLRLIYYSQIVNDFQKGDIAEGYSVSREKKESFPLTVTSAQKNPTAFYLCASSTTGAPTGELFFGEGSRLTVL.

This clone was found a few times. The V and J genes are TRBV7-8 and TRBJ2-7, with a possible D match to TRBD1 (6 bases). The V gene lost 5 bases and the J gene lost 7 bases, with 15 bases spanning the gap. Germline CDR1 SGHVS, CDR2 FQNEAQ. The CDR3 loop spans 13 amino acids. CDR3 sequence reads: CASSPRGSGEQYF. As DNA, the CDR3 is TGTGCCAGCAGCCCCAGGGGTTCGGGGGAGCAGTACTTC.

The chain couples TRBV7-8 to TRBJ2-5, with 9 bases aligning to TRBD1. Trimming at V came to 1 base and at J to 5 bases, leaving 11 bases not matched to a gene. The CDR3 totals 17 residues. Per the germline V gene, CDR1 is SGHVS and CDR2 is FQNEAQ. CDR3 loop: CASSLGVGTGKRETQYF. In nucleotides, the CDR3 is TGTGCCAGCAGCTTAGGTGTGGGGACAGGGAAAAGGGAGACCCAGTACTTC.

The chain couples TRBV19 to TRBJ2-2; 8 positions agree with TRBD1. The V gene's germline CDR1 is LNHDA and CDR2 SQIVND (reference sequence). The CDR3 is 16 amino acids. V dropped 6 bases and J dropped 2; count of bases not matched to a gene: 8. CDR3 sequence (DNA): TGTGCCAGTAGCCGGAGACAGGGGTCAAACACCGGGGAGCTGTTTTTT. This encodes CASSRRQGSNTGELFF. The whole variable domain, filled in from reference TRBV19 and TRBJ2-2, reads DGGITQSPKYLFRKEGQNVTLSCEQNLNHDAMYWYRQDPGQGLRLIYYSQIVNDFQKGDIAEGYSVSREKKESFPLTVTSAQKNPTAFYLCASSRRQGSNTGELFFGEGSRLTVL.

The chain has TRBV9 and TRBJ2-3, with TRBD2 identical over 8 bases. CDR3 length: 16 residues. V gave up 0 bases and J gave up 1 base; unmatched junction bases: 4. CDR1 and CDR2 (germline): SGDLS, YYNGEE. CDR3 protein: CASSVGISGGTDTQYF. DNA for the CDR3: TGTGCCAGCAGCGTAGGCATTAGCGGGGGCACAGATACGCAGTATTTT.

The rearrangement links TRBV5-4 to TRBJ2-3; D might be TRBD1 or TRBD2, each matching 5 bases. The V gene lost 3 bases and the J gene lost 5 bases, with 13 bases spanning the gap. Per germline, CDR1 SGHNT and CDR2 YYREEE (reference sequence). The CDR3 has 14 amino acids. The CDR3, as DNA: TGTGCCAGCAGCTCGGCTTTGGGGGAAGATACGCAGTATTTT. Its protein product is CASSSALGEDTQYF. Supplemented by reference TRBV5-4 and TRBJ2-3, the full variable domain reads ETGVTQSPTHLIKTRGQQVTLRCSSQSGHNTVSWYQQALGQGPQFIFQYYREEENGRGNFPPRFSGLQFPNYSSELNVNALELDDSALYLCASSSALGEDTQYFGPGTRLTVL.

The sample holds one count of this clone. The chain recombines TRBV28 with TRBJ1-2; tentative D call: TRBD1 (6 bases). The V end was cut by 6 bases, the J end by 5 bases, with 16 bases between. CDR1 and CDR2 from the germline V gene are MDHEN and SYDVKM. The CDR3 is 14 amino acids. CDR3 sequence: CASRGQGKGYGYTF. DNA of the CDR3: TGTGCCAGCAGGGGCCAGGGGAAAGGTTATGGCTACACCTTC.

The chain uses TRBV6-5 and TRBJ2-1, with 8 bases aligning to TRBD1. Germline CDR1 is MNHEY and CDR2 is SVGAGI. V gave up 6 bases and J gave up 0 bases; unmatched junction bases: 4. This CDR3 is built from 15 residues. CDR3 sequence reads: CASRLQGGSYNEQFF. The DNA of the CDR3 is TGTGCCAGCAGGCTACAGGGGGGCTCCTACAATGAGCAGTTCTTC.

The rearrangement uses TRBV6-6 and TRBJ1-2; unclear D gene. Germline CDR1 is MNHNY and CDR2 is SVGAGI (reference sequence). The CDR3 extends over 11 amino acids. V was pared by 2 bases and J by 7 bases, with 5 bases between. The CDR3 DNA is TGTGCCAGCAGTTACCGACGTGGCTACACCTTC. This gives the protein CASSYRRGYTF.

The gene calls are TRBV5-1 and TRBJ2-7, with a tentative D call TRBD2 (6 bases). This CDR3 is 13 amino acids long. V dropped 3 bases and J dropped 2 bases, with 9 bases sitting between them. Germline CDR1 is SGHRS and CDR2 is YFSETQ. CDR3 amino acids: CASSSGEPYEQYF. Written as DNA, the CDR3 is TGCGCCAGCAGCTCGGGAGAGCCCTACGAGCAGTACTTC.

The CDR3 spells CASSYSVGGTPDTQYF. CDR3 DNA sequence: TGTGCCAGCAGTTACTCGGTTGGAGGGACCCCAGATACGCAGTATTTT. The chain joins TRBV6-5 to TRBJ2-3; D possibly corresponds to TRBD2 (6 bases). CDR3 length equals 16 residues. Germline loops: CDR1 MNHEY, CDR2 SVGAGI. V dropped 0 bases and J dropped 4 bases, with 14 bases sitting between them.

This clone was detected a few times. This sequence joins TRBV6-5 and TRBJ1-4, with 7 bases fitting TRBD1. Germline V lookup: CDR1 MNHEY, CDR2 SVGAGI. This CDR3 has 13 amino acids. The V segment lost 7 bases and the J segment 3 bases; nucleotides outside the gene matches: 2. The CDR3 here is CASKGTANEKLFF. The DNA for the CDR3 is TGTGCCAGCAAGGGGACAGCTAATGAAAAACTGTTTTTT.

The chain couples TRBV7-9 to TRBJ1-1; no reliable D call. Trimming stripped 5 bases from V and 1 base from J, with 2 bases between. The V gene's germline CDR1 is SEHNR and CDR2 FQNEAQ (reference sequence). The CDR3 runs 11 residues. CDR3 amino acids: CASSQNTEAFF. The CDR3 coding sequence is TGTGCCAGCAGCCAGAACACTGAAGCTTTCTTT.